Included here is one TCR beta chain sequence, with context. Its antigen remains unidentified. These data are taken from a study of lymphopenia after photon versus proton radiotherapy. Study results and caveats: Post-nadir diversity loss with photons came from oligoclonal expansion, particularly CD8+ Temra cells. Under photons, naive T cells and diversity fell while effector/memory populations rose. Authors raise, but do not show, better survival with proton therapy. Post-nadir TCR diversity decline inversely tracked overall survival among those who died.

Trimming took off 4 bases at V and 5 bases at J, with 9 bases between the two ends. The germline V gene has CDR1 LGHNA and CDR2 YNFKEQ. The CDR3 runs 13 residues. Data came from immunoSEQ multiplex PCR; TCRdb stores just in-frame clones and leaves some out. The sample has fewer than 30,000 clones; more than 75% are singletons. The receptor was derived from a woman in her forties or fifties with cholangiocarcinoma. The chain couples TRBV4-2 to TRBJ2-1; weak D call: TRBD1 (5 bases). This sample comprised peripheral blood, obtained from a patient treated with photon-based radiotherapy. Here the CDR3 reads CASSPTDNNEQFF. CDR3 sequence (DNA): TGTGCCAGCAGCCCGACAGACAACAATGAGCAGTTCTTC.